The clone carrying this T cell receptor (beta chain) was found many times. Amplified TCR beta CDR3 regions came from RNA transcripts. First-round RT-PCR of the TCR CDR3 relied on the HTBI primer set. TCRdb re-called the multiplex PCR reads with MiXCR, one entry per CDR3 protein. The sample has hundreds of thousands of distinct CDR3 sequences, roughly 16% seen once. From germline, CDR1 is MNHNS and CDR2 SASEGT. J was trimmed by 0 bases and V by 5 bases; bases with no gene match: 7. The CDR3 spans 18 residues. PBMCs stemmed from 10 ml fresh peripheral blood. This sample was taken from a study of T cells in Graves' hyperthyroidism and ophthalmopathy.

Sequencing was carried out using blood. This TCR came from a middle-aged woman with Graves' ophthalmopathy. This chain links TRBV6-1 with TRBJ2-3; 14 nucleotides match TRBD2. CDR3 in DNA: TGTGCCAGCAGTCCCCGACTAGCGGGAGGGTCTAGCACAGATACGCAGTATTTT. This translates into CASSPRLAGGSSTDTQYF.